This TCR beta chain was recovered during a study of identical twins. Overall study findings and caveats: Donors were not followed over many years; analysis was cross-sectional.

From germline, CDR1 is MNHEY and CDR2 SVGEGT. CDR3 length: 12 residues. V lost 4 bases and J lost 7, with 8 bases in between. Using its own MiXCR run on the 5' RACE reads, TCRdb lists one record per CDR3 protein. The sample yields roughly 540,000 distinct CDR3 sequences, approximately 22% seen once. This clonotype was picked up a small number of times. The antigen remains undetermined. This sample was also put to use in a study of T cells expressing NK-cell markers. That publication notes: Sorted CD3+CD56-NKG2C+, CD3+CD56+NKG2C- and CD3+CD56+NKG2C+ T cells were the source of the TCR beta repertoires. Sequenced donors, eight in total, included seven who were HCMV-seropositive and one who was seronegative. Expanded NKG2C+ T cell clones had unclear HCMV specificity.

Sequencing was performed on CD4+ T cells sorted from blood. This receptor was identified in a woman younger than 35 in good health. This chain connects TRBV6-2 or TRBV6-3 to TRBJ2-4; D unclear. This chain's CDR3 is CASSLSENIQYF. CDR3 in DNA: TGTGCCAGCAGTTTAAGTGAGAACATTCAGTACTTC.